The next 6 T cell receptor beta chains were all read from a single sample in a study of blood T cell repertoires in COVID-19. TCRdb's copy holds only in-frame clones and misses some; the assay was immunoSEQ multiplex PCR. This sample has approximately 300,000 clones, with around 86% found just once. Sample: PBMCs or T cells enriched from blood (not recorded which). Every receptor here comes from a woman in her late teens or twenties who had recovered from COVID-19.

This clone was observed once. This chain uses TRBV14 with TRBJ2-7, with a possible D match to TRBD1 (6 bases). V was pared by 4 bases and J by 5 bases, with 18 bases between. The germline CDR1 and CDR2 sequences are SGHDN and FVKESK. The CDR3 contains 15 residues. The CDR3 region has the DNA TGTGCCAGCAGCCCGCGGACAGTTCGAGTAAACGAGCAGTACTTC. Protein product: CASSPRTVRVNEQYF. The whole variable domain, filled in from reference TRBV14 and TRBJ2-7, reads EAGVTQFPSHSVIEKGQTVTLRCDPISGHDNLYWYRRVMGKEIKFLLHFVKESKQDESGMPNNRFLAERTGGTYSTLKVQPAELEDSGVYFCASSPRTVRVNEQYFGPGTRLTVT.

The V and J genes are TRBV27 and TRBJ2-5, with 7 positions matching TRBD1. V lost 2 bases to trimming and J lost 2 bases; unmatched junction nucleotides: 5. The length of the CDR3 is 15 residues. Germline V gene lookup returns CDR1 MNHEY and CDR2 SMNVEV (reference sequence). The CDR3 reads CASSLGGQAQETQYF. CDR3 nucleotide sequence: TGTGCCAGCAGTTTAGGCGGACAGGCTCAAGAGACCCAGTACTTC.

This chain uses TRBV5-6 with TRBJ2-5; 11 nucleotides align to TRBD2. CDR3 length: 16 amino acids. Germline-derived CDR1 and CDR2 are SGHDT and YYEEEE. Trimming took 0 bases from V and 5 from J; bases not matched to a gene: 6. The CDR3: CASSLVSGRAWETQYF. DNA for the CDR3: TGTGCCAGCAGCTTGGTTAGCGGGAGGGCCTGGGAGACCCAGTACTTC.

The chain couples TRBV9 to TRBJ1-4; D is unresolved. The CDR3 is made up of 14 amino acids. CDR1 and CDR2 from the germline V gene are SGDLS and YYNGEE. The V end lost 0 bases, the J end lost 4 bases, and 7 bases lay between the germline ends. CDR3 residues: CASSVGSYNEKLFF. DNA for the CDR3: TGTGCCAGCAGCGTAGGTTCTTATAATGAAAAACTGTTTTTT.

This chain joins TRBV30 and TRBJ2-3; 11 bases are a match to TRBD2. The CDR3 loop spans 13 amino acids. V gave up 3 bases and J gave up 11 bases; unmatched junction bases: 7. Looked up from germline, CDR1 is GTSNPN and CDR2 is SVGIG (reference sequence). The CDR3 DNA reads as TGTGCCTGGAGAGCACAGGGACTAGCGGTGCAGTATTTT. The encoded protein is CAWRAQGLAVQYF. The full variable domain, its missing parts supplied by reference TRBV30 and TRBJ2-3, is SQTIHQWPATLVQPVGSPLSLECTVEGTSNPNLYWYRQAAGRGLQLLFYSVGIGQISSEVPQNLSASRPQDRQFILSSKKLLLSDSGFYLCAWRAQGLAVQYFGPGTRLTVL.

The chain joins TRBV3-1 (or the pseudogene TRBV3-2) to TRBJ2-7; 8 bases agree with TRBD1. The germline V gene has CDR1 LGHDT and CDR2 YNNKEL (reference sequence). After removal of 3 bases from V and 3 bases from J, the junction contained 7 bases not matched to a gene. This CDR3 spans 15 amino acids. This CDR3 reads CASSQSTGVNYEQYF. The CDR3 bases are TGTGCCAGCAGCCAGTCGACAGGGGTGAACTACGAGCAGTACTTC.